The 6 T cell receptor beta chains listed next were all sequenced from one sample in a study of cytomegalovirus exposure and HLA in healthy donors. PCR was performed using 60 Vbeta and 13 Jbeta primers. The method was immunoSEQ multiplex PCR; TCRdb's version includes in-frame clones alone and lacks a portion of them. The sample includes around 140,000 clones, under 75% seen only once; the top ten take 2% to 3%. Sequenced: PBMCs. All receptors come from a woman aged 40-49 years in good health and CMV-seronegative.

A few counts support this clone. V is TRBV7-8 and J is TRBJ2-3; TRBD2 matches at 7 bases. Looked up from germline, CDR1 is SGHVS and CDR2 is FQNEAQ. The V gene end was trimmed by 2 bases and the J gene end by 1 base; junction bases not matched to a gene: 3. This CDR3 has 15 amino acids. For the CDR3, the DNA is TGTGCCAGCAGCTTACGCCTAGCGGGCACAGATACGCAGTATTTT. The encoded protein is CASSLRLAGTDTQYF.

This clone is a singleton in its sample. The chain has TRBV7-2 and TRBJ1-5; tentatively, D is TRBD1 (5 bases). The ends were cut back, 3 bases at V and 2 bases at J, with 11 bases in the middle. The germline V gene has CDR1 SGHTA and CDR2 FQGNSA. The CDR3 totals 15 residues. CDR3 in DNA: TGTGCCAGCAGCTTTTCTGGGGGGGGCAATCAGCCCCAGCATTTT. It codes for CASSFSGGGNQPQHF.

The chain joins TRBV30 to TRBJ1-5; D gene unclear. Between the trimmed V and J ends, which lost 1 base and 7 bases, there was a span of 14 bases. The V gene's germline CDR1 is GTSNPN and CDR2 SVGIG (reference sequence). The CDR3 is made up of 14 amino acids. CDR3 loop: CAWSGGGLGQPQHF. CDR3 DNA sequence: TGTGCCTGGAGTGGGGGAGGCCTAGGGCAGCCCCAGCATTTT.

This clone has a handful of counts. The rearrangement uses TRBV4-2 and TRBJ2-4, with 7 nucleotides matching TRBD1. Looked up from germline, CDR1 is LGHNA and CDR2 is YNFKEQ. V dropped 1 base and J dropped 6; count of bases not matched to a gene: 6. CDR3 length equals 15 residues. In DNA form, the CDR3 reads TGTGCCAGCAGCCAAGGGGACAGTGGAAGAAACATTCAGTACTTC. Its translation is CASSQGDSGRNIQYF.

The chain couples TRBV7-3 to TRBJ1-5; the D is unclear. The CDR3 is made up of 18 amino acids. V was cut by 5 bases and J by 0 bases, with 20 bases left in between. Germline V gene sequence: CDR1 SGHTA, CDR2 FQGTGA. The DNA for the CDR3 is TGTGCCAGCAGCCCAACCACCTACAGTTATTATAGCAATCAGCCCCAGCATTTT. Translation gives CASSPTTYSYYSNQPQHF.

There are a few counts of this clone. The V and J genes are TRBV18 and TRBJ1-1; perhaps TRBD1 as D (5 bases). The CDR3 runs to 15 residues. Deletions cut 6 bases from V and 0 bases from J, with 14 bases between. Germline V gene data show CDR1 as KGHSH and CDR2 as LQKENI. The CDR3 nucleotides are TGTGCCAGCTCCCCCGCTTCGGACATGAACACTGAAGCTTTCTTT. Residues: CASSPASDMNTEAFF.